A single sample gave rise to the 22 T cell receptor beta chains below, sequenced in a study of T cell responses to AZD1222 COVID-19 vaccine. Here immunoSEQ multiplex PCR was the method, and the copy in TCRdb shows in-frame clones only, minus some. The repertoire holds about 120,000 clones, with 91% as singletons. Specimen: peripheral blood, collected on day 0 of AZD1222 vaccination. The receptor source for this set is an adult in good health.

This clone is a singleton in its sample. J is TRBJ1-2 and V is TRBV6-4, with 10 bases matching TRBD1. Germline CDR1 is MRHNA and CDR2 is SNTAGT. V gave up 6 bases and J gave up 6 bases; unmatched junction bases: 13. CDR3 length: 16 residues. Written as DNA, the CDR3 is TGTGCCAGCAGCACACTCGCCGGGACAGGGGTTGATGGCTACACCTTC. Its protein is CASSTLAGTGVDGYTF.

The chain carries TRBV9 and TRBJ1-4; 8 bases map to TRBD1. This CDR3 has 14 amino acids. The germline CDR1 and CDR2 sequences are SGDLS and YYNGEE. The J segment lost 4 bases and the V segment lost 4 bases, leaving 3 bases of the junction unmatched. The CDR3 bases are TGTGCCAGCAGCCCAGGGGGCAATAATGAAAAACTGTTTTTT. Translating gives CASSPGGNNEKLFF.

This clone was picked up one time. The chain has TRBV18 and TRBJ2-5; 8 positions agree with TRBD1. Germline-derived CDR1 and CDR2 are KGHSH and LQKENI. The V segment lost 5 bases and the J segment 4 bases; nucleotides outside the gene matches: 3. CDR3 size: 13 residues. The CDR3 region is CASSSQGGETQYF. The CDR3 bases are TGTGCCAGCTCATCACAGGGGGGAGAGACCCAGTACTTC.

Details on this clone: Other DNA sequences in the same sample also yield this CDR3. The chain employs TRBV30 and TRBJ2-3, with no clear D. V dropped 3 bases and J dropped 0 bases, with 4 bases sitting between them. In germline, CDR1 is GTSNPN, CDR2 SVGIG (reference sequence). The CDR3 covers 12 residues. The DNA for the CDR3 is TGTGCCTGGAGCGTCAGCACAGATACGCAGTATTTT. Translation gives CAWSVSTDTQYF.

This chain joins TRBV7-6 and TRBJ2-2, with 9 bases identical to TRBD1. The trim removed 5 bases at V and 5 bases at J, leaving 12 bases unmatched. Germline lookup yields CDR1 SGHVS and CDR2 FNYEAQ. The CDR3 has 17 amino acids. The CDR3 DNA is TGTGCCAGCAGCCCCGCTGCCGGGACAGGGACTACCGGGGAGCTGTTTTTT. Amino acid sequence: CASSPAAGTGTTGELFF.

The rearrangement uses TRBV2 and TRBJ2-4, with 12 bases that match TRBD2. The trim removed 7 bases at V and 2 bases at J, leaving 3 bases unmatched. Germline V gene lookup returns CDR1 SNHLY and CDR2 FYNNEI. The CDR3 runs 15 residues. CDR3 bases: TGTGCCAGCACTAGCGGGGGGGCGCCCAAAAACATTCAGTACTTC. Amino acids: CASTSGGAPKNIQYF.

The chain combines TRBV27 with TRBJ2-7; D unresolved. Trimming cost V 6 bases and J 7 bases, with 19 bases left between them. The CDR3 contains 14 residues. Germline CDR1 is MNHEY and CDR2 is SMNVEV (reference sequence). The CDR3 nucleotides are TGTGCCAGCAGGCAGAACCGGGTCATCGGGGAGCAGTACTTC. Protein: CASRQNRVIGEQYF.

V is TRBV27 and J is TRBJ1-2; D may be TRBD1 (6 bases). Germline V gene sequence: CDR1 MNHEY, CDR2 SMNVEV (reference sequence). The CDR3 loop spans 15 amino acids. Trimming took 2 bases from V and 3 from J, leaving 13 bases between them. CDR3 in amino acids: CASSLGGAGDYGYTF. The CDR3 DNA is TGTGCCAGCAGTTTAGGCGGGGCAGGGGACTATGGCTACACCTTC.

The rearrangement uses TRBV9 and TRBJ2-3; TRBD2 matches 14 bases. CDR3 length: 17 amino acids. CDR1 is SGDLS and CDR2 is YYNGEE in the germline V gene. V lost 4 bases to trimming and J lost 2 bases; unmatched junction nucleotides: 6. The CDR3 bases are TGTGCCAGCAGCACACCGGGACTAGCGGGGGACACAGATACGCAGTATTTT. Amino acid sequence: CASSTPGLAGDTDTQYF.

Points on this clone: At one of its ends the junction is not consistent with the germline gene, which may arise from a read error. The DNA of the CDR3 is TGTGCTAGCAGCCTACACCCGGGACTAGCGGGGGTGACAGATACGCAGTATTTT. Residues: CASSLHPGLAGVTDTQYF. The chain carries TRBV7-7 and TRBJ2-3; 14 bases fit TRBD2. The CDR3 is 18 residues long. Germline V gives CDR1 SSHAT, CDR2 FNYEAQ (reference sequence). The full variable domain, its missing parts supplied by reference TRBV7-7 and TRBJ2-3, is GAGVSQSPRYKVTKRGQDVTLRCDPISSHATLYWYQQALGQGPEFLTYFNYEAQPDKSGLPSDRFSAERPEGSISTLTIQRTEQRDSAMYRCASSLHPGLAGVTDTQYFGPGTRLTVL.

The chain uses TRBV5-1 and TRBJ2-7; no firm D call. Germline values: CDR1 SGHRS, CDR2 YFSETQ. The ends were cut back, 0 bases at V and 3 bases at J, with 10 bases in the middle. CDR3 length: 14 residues. CDR3 region: CASSLGPDNYEQYF. Written as DNA, the CDR3 is TGCGCCAGCAGCTTGGGTCCAGATAACTACGAGCAGTACTTC.

This chain connects TRBV20-1 to TRBJ1-6, with TRBD1 matching 10 bases. With 3 bases clipped from V and 7 bases from J, the junction kept 3 bases outside the gene matches. The CDR3 is 14 amino acids. CDR1 DFQATT and CDR2 SNEGSKA come from the germline V gene (reference sequence). The CDR3 protein is CSASLGQGNSPLHF. The DNA for the CDR3 is TGCAGTGCTAGTCTGGGACAGGGGAATTCACCCCTCCACTTT.

The chain has TRBV11-1 and TRBJ1-1, with a possible D match to TRBD1 (5 bases). V was clipped by 6 bases and J by 3 bases, with 14 bases between them. The CDR3 is 14 amino acids. The V gene's germline CDR1 is SGHAT and CDR2 FQDESV (reference sequence). In DNA, the CDR3 is TGTGCCAGCAGATCGACAGTAAGGGACACTGAAGCTTTCTTT. It specifies CASRSTVRDTEAFF.

V gene TRBV10-3 combines with J gene TRBJ1-5; no firm D call. CDR1 is ENHRY, CDR2 SYGVKD, per germline. This CDR3 is 13 amino acids long. The ends were cut back, 3 bases at V and 3 bases at J, with 6 bases in the middle. The CDR3 loop is CAISDPPNQPQHF. The CDR3 DNA sequence: TGTGCCATCAGTGATCCGCCCAATCAGCCCCAGCATTTT.

The J gene is TRBJ1-2, the V gene TRBV6-5, with D perhaps TRBD1 (5 bases). Trimming took off 8 bases at V and 8 bases at J, with 18 bases between the two ends. The CDR3 has 13 residues. Germline CDR1 reads MNHEY; CDR2 reads SVGAGI. CDR3: CASLWGSSSGYTF. The CDR3 region has the DNA TGTGCCAGCCTGTGGGGGTCGTCAAGCGGCTACACCTTC.

The rearrangement uses TRBV18 and TRBJ1-2; D gene ambiguous. Trimming left V 6 bases short and J 8 bases short, with 19 bases between. In germline, CDR1 is KGHSH, CDR2 LQKENI. This CDR3 contains 14 residues. The CDR3 spells CASSSRETLRGYTF. CDR3 bases: TGTGCCAGCTCCTCAAGGGAGACTCTTAGGGGCTACACCTTC.

This chain links TRBV27 with TRBJ1-6; D might be TRBD1 (5 bases). The CDR3 covers 15 residues. The V gene lost 3 bases and the J gene lost 4 bases, with 10 bases spanning the gap. Germline V CDR1 and CDR2: MNHEY, SMNVEV (reference sequence). Written as DNA, the CDR3 is TGTGCCAGCAGTTTGCGGGGCTATTATAATTCACCCCTCCACTTT. This translates into CASSLRGYYNSPLHF.

V gene TRBV9 combines with J gene TRBJ1-1; 7 bases agree with TRBD1. Germline V gene data show CDR1 as SGDLS and CDR2 as YYNGEE. CDR3 length equals 16 residues. Trimming removed 6 bases from V and 6 bases from J; junction bases left unmatched: 17. The CDR3 DNA follows: TGTGCCAGCATCCCTTTTCGGGACAGCCTAAACTCTGAAGCTTTCTTT. Encoded protein: CASIPFRDSLNSEAFF.

The chain links TRBV4-1 to TRBJ1-2; 9 nucleotides line up with TRBD1. Looked up from germline, CDR1 is MGHRA and CDR2 is YSYEKL. V shed 0 bases, J shed 4 bases, and the junction held 3 bases outside the gene matches. CDR3 length: 15 residues. The CDR3 nucleotides read TGCGCCAGCAGCCAAGAATCGACAGGGGGCTATGGCTACACCTTC. Encoded protein: CASSQESTGGYGYTF.

The chain recombines TRBV6-5 with TRBJ1-2, with 7 bases that match TRBD1. The CDR3 spans 14 residues. The ends lost 0 bases at V and 4 bases at J; junction bases unmatched: 2. Germline CDR1 reads MNHEY; CDR2 reads SVGAGI. The CDR3 nucleotides are TGTGCCAGCAGTTACTCGACAGGGACCTATGGCTACACCTTC. It is translated as CASSYSTGTYGYTF.

The CDR3 bases are TGTGCCAGCAGCGTAGCAGGGGCAGGACCTGCTTCCATGGGCAGCCAGTACTTC. It yields the protein CASSVAGAGPASMGSQYF. This chain links TRBV9 with TRBJ2-5, with a tentative D call TRBD1 (6 bases). The CDR3 length is 18 residues. Germline V gene lookup returns CDR1 SGDLS and CDR2 YYNGEE. Trimming pared 0 bases from V and 10 bases from J, leaving 28 bases between. The entire variable domain, with the rest obtained from reference TRBV9 and TRBJ2-5, is as follows: DSGVTQTPKHLITATGQRVTLRCSPRSGDLSVYWYQQSLDQGLQFLIQYYNGEERAKGNILERFSAQQFPDLHSELNLSSLELGDSALYFCASSVAGAGPASMGSQYFGPGTRLLVL.

This clone was detected once. The chain joins TRBV6-6 to TRBJ2-1, with 13 positions matching TRBD2. The germline V gene encodes CDR1 MNHNY and CDR2 SVGAGI (reference sequence). The J segment lost 0 bases and the V segment lost 5 bases, leaving 7 bases of the junction unmatched. This CDR3 is 18 amino acids long. As DNA, the CDR3 is TGTGCCAGCAGTCGGACTAGCGGGGGCCTTAGCTCCTACAATGAGCAGTTCTTC. This translates into CASSRTSGGLSSYNEQFF.